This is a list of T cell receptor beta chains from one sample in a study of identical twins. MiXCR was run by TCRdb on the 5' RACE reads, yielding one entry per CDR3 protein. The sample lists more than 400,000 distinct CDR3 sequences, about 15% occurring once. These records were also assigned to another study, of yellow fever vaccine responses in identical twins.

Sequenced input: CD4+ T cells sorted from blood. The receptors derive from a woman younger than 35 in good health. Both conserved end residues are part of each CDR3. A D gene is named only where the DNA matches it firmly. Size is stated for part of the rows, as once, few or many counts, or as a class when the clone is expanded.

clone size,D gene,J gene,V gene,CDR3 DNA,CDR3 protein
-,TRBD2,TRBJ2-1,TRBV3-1,TGTGCCAGCAGTCTACAACCACTAGCGGTCAATGAGCAGTTCTTC,CASSLQPLAVNEQFF
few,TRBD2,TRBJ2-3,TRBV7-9,TGTGCCAGCAGCTTAGCCGGGGGGGCCTCAGATACGCAGTATTTT,CASSLAGGASDTQYF
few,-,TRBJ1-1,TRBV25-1,TGTGCCAGCAATCAGGGGAACACTGAAGCTTTCTTT,CASNQGNTEAFF
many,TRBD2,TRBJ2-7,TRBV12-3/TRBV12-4,TGTGCCAGCAGTCTGGGACTAGCGGGGGGTGAGCAGTACTTC,CASSLGLAGGEQYF
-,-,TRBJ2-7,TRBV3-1,TGTGCCAGCAGCCAAGGCAACACCGGGGAGCAGTACTTC,CASSQGNTGEQYF
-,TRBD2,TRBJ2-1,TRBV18,TGTGCCAGCTCACCACCGGTCGGGGGGGCTAGGAATGAGCAGTTCTTC,CASSPPVGGARNEQFF
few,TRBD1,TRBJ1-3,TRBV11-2,TGTGCCAGCAGCCTCCAACCAGGGGGCGGAAACACCATATATTTT,CASSLQPGGGNTIYF
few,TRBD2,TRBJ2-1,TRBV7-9,TGTGCCAGCAGCCAAGGGCTAGCGGGAGCCGATGAGCAGTTCTTC,CASSQGLAGADEQFF
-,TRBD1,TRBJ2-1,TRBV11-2,TGTGCCAGCAGCCCTAGACAGGGGGCGAGATATGAGCAGTTCTTC,CASSPRQGARYEQFF
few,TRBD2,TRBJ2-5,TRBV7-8,TGTGCCAGCAAGCTAGCGGGAGAAGAGACCCAGTACTTC,CASKLAGEETQYF
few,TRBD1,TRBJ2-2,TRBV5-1,TGCGCCAGCAGCTTTTATGGGACAGTTACCGGGGAGCTGTTTTTT,CASSFYGTVTGELFF
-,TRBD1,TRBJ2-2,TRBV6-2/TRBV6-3,TGTGCCAGCAGTGCTGCACAGGGGGACACCGGGGAGCTGTTTTTT,CASSAAQGDTGELFF
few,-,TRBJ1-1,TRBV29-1,TGCAGCGTTAAGGGGGGTGGTGAAGCTTTCTTT,CSVKGGGEAFF
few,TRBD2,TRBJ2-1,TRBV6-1,TGTGCCAGCAGCTGGACTAGCGGGAGGTTGTCATACAATGAGCAGTTCTTC,CASSWTSGRLSYNEQFF
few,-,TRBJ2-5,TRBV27,TGTGCCAGCAGTCCCCGGTGGCTAGCCCAAGAGACCCAGTACTTC,CASSPRWLAQETQYF
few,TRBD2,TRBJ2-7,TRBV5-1,TGCGCCAGCAGCCAGCGGGAGCCCTACGAGCAGTACTTC,CASSQREPYEQYF
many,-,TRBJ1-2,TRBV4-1,TGCGCCAGCAGCCAAGATACCCCAGGGTCCTATGGCTACACCTTC,CASSQDTPGSYGYTF
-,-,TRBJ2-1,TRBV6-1,TGTGCCAGCAGTGAGCAGAAGCAGTTCTTC,CASSEQKQFF
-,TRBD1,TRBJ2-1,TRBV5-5,TGTGCCAGCAGGTATATGGGCAGGGGGCTTAGTGAGCAGTTCTTC,CASRYMGRGLSEQFF
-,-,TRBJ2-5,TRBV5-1,TGCGCCAGCAGCTTGGCCTGGGACGGTCTTAGGTACTTC,CASSLAWDGLRYF